This T cell receptor (beta chain) was recorded in a study of pediatric ulcerative colitis. Overall study results and limits: Ulcerative colitis patients shared more blood-rectal clones than controls. Clonal expansions reduced rectal repertoire diversity in acute severe colitis. Repertoires came from total lymphocyte DNA, so rare subsets like regulatory T cells may be missed.

TCRdb's table, derived via immunoSEQ multiplex PCR, lists solely in-frame clones and lacks some. In the table there are fewer than 20,000 clones, around 74% of which are singletons. This CDR3 spans 11 amino acids. From germline, CDR1 is DFQATT and CDR2 SNEGSKA (reference sequence). Notes on this clone: No antigen is known for it. The junction departs from the called germline gene at one end, perhaps through a read error. Other DNA sequences in this specimen translate into the identical CDR3.

Rectal tissue came from one to two pinch biopsies taken at colonoscopy. The genes are TRBV20-1 and TRBJ1-2; no definite D call. The TCR comes from a boy under 18 with moderate ulcerative colitis. The sequencing sample was made of gut tissue. The CDR3 is CSARENRGYTF. The CDR3 nucleotides read TGCAGTGCTAGAGAAAACAGAGGCTACACTTTC.